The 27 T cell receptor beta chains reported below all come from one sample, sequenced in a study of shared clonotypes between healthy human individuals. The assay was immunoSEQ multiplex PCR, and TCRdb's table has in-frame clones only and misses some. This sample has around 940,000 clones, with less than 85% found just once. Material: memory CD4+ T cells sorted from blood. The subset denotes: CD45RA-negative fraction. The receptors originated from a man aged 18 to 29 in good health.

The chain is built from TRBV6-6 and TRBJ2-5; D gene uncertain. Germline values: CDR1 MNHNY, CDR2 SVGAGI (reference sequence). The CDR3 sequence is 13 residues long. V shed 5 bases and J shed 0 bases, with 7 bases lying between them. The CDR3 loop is CASSGSNQETQYF. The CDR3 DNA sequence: TGTGCCAGCAGTGGATCGAACCAAGAGACCCAGTACTTC.

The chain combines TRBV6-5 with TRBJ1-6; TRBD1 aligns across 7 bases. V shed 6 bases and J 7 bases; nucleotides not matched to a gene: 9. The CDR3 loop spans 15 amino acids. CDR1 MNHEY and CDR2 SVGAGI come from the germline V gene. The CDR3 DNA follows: TGTGCCAGCAGCTCCGACAGGGTAGGAAATTCACCCCTCCACTTT. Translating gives CASSSDRVGNSPLHF.

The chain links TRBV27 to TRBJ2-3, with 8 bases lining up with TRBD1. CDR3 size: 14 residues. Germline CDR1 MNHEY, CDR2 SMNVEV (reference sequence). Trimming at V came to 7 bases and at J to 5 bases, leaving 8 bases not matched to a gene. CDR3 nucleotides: TGTGCCAGCACTCGGGACAGGCTCGGAGATACGCAGTATTTT. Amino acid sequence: CASTRDRLGDTQYF.

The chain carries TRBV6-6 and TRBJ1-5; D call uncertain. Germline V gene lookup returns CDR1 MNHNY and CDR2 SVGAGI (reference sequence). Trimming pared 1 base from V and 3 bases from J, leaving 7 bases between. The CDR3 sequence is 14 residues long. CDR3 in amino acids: CASSYLNPNQPQHF. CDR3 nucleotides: TGTGCCAGCAGTTACTTAAACCCCAATCAGCCCCAGCATTTT.

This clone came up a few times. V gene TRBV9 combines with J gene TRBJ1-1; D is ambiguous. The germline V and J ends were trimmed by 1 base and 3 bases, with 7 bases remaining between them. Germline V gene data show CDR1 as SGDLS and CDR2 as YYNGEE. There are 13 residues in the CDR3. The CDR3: CASSVSRDTEAFF. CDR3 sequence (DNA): TGTGCCAGCAGCGTATCGCGGGACACTGAAGCTTTCTTT.

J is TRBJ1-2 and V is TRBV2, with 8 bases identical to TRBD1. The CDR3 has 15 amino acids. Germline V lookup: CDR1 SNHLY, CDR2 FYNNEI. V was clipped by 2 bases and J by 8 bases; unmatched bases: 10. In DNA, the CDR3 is TGTGCCAGCAGTGAAAGTTCGCGACAGGGGAGCGGCTACACCTTC. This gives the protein CASSESSRQGSGYTF.

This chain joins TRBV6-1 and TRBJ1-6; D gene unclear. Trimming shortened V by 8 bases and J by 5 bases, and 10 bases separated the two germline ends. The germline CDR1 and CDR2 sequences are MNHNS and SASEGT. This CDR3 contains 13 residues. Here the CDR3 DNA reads TGTGCCAGCCGGACGTCCGATAATTCACCCCTCCACTTT. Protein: CASRTSDNSPLHF.

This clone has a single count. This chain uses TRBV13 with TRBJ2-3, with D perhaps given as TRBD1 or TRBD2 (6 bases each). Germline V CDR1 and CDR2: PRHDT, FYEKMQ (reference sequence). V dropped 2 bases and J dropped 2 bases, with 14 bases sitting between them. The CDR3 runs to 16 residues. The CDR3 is CASSLNGGHDTDTQYF. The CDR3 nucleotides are TGTGCCAGCAGCTTAAACGGGGGCCATGACACAGATACGCAGTATTTT.

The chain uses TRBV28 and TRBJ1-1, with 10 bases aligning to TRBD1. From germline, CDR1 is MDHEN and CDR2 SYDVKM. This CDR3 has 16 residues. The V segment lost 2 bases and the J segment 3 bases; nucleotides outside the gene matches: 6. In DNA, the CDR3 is TGTGCCAGCAGTTTACGATCGGACAGGGGGTACACTGAAGCTTTCTTT. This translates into CASSLRSDRGYTEAFF.

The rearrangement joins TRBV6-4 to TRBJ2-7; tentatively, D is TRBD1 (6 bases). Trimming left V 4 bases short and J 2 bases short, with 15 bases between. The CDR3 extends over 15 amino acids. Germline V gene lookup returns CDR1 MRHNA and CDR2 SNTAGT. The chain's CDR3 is CASSGGRGYTYEQYF. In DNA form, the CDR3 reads TGTGCCAGCAGTGGAGGTAGGGGGTATACCTACGAGCAGTACTTC.

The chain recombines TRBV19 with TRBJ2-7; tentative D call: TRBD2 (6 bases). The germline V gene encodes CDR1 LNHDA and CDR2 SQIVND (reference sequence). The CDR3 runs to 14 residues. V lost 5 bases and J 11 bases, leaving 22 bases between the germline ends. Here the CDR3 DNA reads TGTGCCAGTAGTTCACAAGGAGGGGCTACCCGAAAGTACTTC. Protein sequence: CASSSQGGATRKYF.

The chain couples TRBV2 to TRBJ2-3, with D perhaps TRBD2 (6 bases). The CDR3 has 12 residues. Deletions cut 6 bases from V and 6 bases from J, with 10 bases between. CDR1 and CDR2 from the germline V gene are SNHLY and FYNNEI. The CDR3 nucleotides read TGTGCCAGCAGGTACCTAGCGGATACGCAGTATTTT. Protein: CASRYLADTQYF. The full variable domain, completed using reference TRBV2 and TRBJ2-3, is EPEVTQTPSHQVTQMGQEVILRCVPISNHLYFYWYRQILGQKVEFLVSFYNNEISEKSEIFDDQFSVERPDGSNFTLKIRSTKLEDSAMYFCASRYLADTQYFGPGTRLTVL.

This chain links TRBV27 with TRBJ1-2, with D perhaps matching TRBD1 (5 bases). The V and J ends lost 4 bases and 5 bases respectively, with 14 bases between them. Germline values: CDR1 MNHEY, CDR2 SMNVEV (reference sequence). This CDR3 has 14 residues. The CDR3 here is CASSSGTVSYGYTF. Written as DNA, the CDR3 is TGTGCCAGCAGTTCCGGGACGGTGTCGTATGGCTACACCTTC.

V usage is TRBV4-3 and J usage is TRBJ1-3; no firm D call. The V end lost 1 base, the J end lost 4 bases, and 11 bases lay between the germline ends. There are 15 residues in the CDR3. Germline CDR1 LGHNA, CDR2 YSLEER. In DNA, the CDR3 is TGCGCCAGCAGCCAAGCTCTCGGTACAGGAAACACCATATATTTT. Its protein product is CASSQALGTGNTIYF.

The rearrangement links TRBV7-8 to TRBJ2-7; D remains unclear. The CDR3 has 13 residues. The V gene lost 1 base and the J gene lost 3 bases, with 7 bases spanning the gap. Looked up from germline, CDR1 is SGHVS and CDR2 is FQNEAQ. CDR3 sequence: CASSLVAGYEQYF. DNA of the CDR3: TGTGCCAGCAGCTTAGTGGCTGGCTACGAGCAGTACTTC.

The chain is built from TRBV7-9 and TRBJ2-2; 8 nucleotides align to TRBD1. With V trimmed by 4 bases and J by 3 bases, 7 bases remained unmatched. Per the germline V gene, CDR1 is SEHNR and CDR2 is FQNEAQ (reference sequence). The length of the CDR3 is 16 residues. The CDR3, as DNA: TGTGCCAGCAGCTCACCGAAGACAGGGGACACCGGGGAGCTGTTTTTT. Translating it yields CASSSPKTGDTGELFF.

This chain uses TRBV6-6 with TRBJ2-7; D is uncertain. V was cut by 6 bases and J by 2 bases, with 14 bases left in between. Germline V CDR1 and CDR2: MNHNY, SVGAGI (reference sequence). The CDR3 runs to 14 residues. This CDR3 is CASSPKGNPYEQYF. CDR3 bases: TGTGCCAGCAGCCCTAAAGGGAATCCCTACGAGCAGTACTTC.

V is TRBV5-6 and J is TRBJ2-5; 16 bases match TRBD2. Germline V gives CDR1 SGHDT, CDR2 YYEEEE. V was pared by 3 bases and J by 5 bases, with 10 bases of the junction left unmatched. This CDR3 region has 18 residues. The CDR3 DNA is TGTGCCAGCAGCTGGGCCGGGACTAGCGGGAGGGCCCGTGAGACCCAGTACTTC. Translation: CASSWAGTSGRARETQYF.

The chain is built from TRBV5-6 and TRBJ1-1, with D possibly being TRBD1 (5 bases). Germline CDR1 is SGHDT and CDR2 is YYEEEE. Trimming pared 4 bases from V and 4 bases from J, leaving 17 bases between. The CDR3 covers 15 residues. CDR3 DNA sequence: TGTGCCAGCAGCCACCAGGGATTGGGGGGCACTGAAGCTTTCTTT. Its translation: CASSHQGLGGTEAFF.

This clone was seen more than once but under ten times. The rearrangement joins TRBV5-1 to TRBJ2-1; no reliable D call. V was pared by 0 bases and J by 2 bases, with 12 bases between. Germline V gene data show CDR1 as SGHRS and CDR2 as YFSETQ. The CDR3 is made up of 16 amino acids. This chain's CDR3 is CASSLEGRAPYNEQFF. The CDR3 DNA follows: TGCGCCAGCAGCTTGGAGGGCCGGGCGCCCTACAATGAGCAGTTCTTC.

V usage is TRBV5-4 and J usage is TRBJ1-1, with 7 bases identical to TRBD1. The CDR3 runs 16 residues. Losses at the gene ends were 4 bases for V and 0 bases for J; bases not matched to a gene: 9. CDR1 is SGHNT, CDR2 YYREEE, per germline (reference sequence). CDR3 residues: CASSPGQLMMNTEAFF. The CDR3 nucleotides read TGTGCCAGCAGCCCGGGACAGTTAATGATGAACACTGAAGCTTTCTTT. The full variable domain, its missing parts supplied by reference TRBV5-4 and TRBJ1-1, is ETGVTQSPTHLIKTRGQQVTLRCSSQSGHNTVSWYQQALGQGPQFIFQYYREEENGRGNFPPRFSGLQFPNYSSELNVNALELDDSALYLCASSPGQLMMNTEAFFGQGTRLTVV.

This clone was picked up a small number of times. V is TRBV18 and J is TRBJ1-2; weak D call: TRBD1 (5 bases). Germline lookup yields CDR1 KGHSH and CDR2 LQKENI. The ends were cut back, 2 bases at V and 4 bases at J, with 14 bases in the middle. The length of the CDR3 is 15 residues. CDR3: CASSPDQGKGYGYTF. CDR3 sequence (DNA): TGTGCCAGCTCACCAGACCAGGGAAAAGGCTATGGCTACACCTTC.

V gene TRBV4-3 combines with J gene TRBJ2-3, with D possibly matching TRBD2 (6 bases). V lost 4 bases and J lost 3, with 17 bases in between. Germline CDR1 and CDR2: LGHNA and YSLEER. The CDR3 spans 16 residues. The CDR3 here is CASSPGRGRGTDTQYF. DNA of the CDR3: TGCGCCAGCAGCCCCGGGCGGGGCCGAGGGACAGATACGCAGTATTTT.

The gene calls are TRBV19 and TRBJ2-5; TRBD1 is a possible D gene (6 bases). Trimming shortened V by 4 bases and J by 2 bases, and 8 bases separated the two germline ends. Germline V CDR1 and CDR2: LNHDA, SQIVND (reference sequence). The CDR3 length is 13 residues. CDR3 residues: CASSTTGQETQYF. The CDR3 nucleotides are TGTGCCAGTAGTACTACAGGGCAAGAGACCCAGTACTTC. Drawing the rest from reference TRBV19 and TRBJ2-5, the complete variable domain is DGGITQSPKYLFRKEGQNVTLSCEQNLNHDAMYWYRQDPGQGLRLIYYSQIVNDFQKGDIAEGYSVSREKKESFPLTVTSAQKNPTAFYLCASSTTGQETQYFGPGTRLLVL.

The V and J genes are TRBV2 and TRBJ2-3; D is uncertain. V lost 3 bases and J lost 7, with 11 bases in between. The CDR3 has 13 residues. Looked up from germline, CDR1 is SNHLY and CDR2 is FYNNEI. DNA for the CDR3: TGTGCCAGCAGTGACTCTGCAGCCAATACGCAGTATTTT. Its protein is CASSDSAANTQYF.

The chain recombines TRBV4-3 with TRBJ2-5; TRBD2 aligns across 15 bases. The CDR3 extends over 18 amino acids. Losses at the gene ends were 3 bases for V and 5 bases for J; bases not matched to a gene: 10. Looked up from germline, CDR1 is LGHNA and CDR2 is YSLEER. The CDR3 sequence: CASSQALGLAGGPETQYF. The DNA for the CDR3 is TGCGCCAGCAGCCAGGCCTTAGGACTAGCGGGAGGGCCGGAGACCCAGTACTTC.

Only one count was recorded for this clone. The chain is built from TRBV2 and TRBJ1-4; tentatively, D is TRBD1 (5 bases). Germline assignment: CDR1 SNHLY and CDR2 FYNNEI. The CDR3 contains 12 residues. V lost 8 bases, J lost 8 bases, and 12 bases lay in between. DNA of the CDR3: TGTGCCAGCGGAGCAGGGTGGGAAAAACTGTTTTTT. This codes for CASGAGWEKLFF.